This T cell receptor beta chain appears in the sequencing data of a study of cytomegalovirus exposure and HLA in healthy donors. General study points: In all likelihood, a cluster of highly shared sequence variants was a sequencing artifact. In an earlier analysis, productive rearrangement rates for most beta V segments clustered near 87% or 30%. The classifier, whose performance was assessed in both the original and validation cohorts, reportedly diagnosed cytomegalovirus status with high specificity and sensitivity. Per a later analysis, 15,000 to 20,000 TCR beta sequences showed association with HLA alleles at 0.05 false discovery rate.

Details on this clone: Its antigen remains unidentified.

It was with 60 Vbeta and 13 Jbeta primers that the PCR ran. The repertoire was sequenced with immunoSEQ multiplex PCR; TCRdb's copy has only in-frame clones and lacks some. The sample lists hundreds of thousands of clones; over 85% were seen once. Germline loops: CDR1 SGHRS, CDR2 YFSETQ. The CDR3 is 14 residues long. V was pared by 3 bases and J by 6 bases, with 2 bases of the junction left unmatched. The chain links TRBV5-1 to TRBJ2-3; 12 nucleotides agree with TRBD2. Sequencing was performed on PBMCs. The origin of this receptor is a woman aged 18-29 years in good health and CMV-seronegative. The CDR3 here is CASSSGLAGDTQYF. In DNA form, the CDR3 reads TGCGCCAGCAGCTCGGGACTAGCGGGCGATACGCAGTATTTT.